Listed below are T cell receptor beta chains from one sample, sequenced in a study of blood T cells in healthy people across ages. TCRdb analysed the 5' RACE reads with MiXCR anew, one entry per CDR3 protein. The sample holds about 670,000 distinct CDR3 sequences, 52% seen once. Sample: blood. These receptors were collected from a woman aged 80 or over in good health. Each CDR3 is given with its conserved first and last residue. A D gene is named only where the DNA matches it firmly. Rows give clone size only sometimes, using once, few, many, or a class for an expanded clone.

-	TRBJ1-5	TRBV2	-	CASTSQGRQPQHF	TGTGCCAGCACGAGTCAGGGGCGCCAGCCCCAGCATTTT
few	TRBJ2-5	TRBV25-1	-	CASNRLEGNEQYF	TGTGCCAGCAACCGACTAGAGGGCAATGAGCAGTACTTC
few	TRBJ1-5	TRBV6-1	-	CASSELLGHNNQPQHF	TGTGCCAGCAGTGAACTATTGGGACACAACAATCAGCCCCAGCATTTT
many	TRBJ2-1	TRBV9	TRBD2	CASSVAGGRNEQFF	TGTGCCAGCAGCGTAGCGGGAGGGAGAAATGAGCAGTTCTTC
-	TRBJ2-3	TRBV5-1	-	CASGTSGSPTDTQYF	TGCGCCAGCGGAACTTCGGGGTCCCCCACAGATACGCAGTATTTT
-	TRBJ2-4	TRBV28	-	CASSGVQGNIQYF	TGTGCCAGCAGTGGAGTCCAGGGCAACATTCAGTACTTC
once	TRBJ1-2	TRBV18	TRBD1	CASSLGTGGDYGYTF	TGTGCCAGCTCACTCGGGACAGGTGGTGACTATGGCTACACCTTC
many	TRBJ1-5	TRBV20-1	TRBD1	CSALGQGGQPQHF	TGCAGTGCTCTTGGACAGGGAGGACAGCCCCAGCATTTT
few	TRBJ2-4	TRBV20-1	TRBD2	CSAGVGGLAKNIQYF	TGCAGTGCGGGGGTGGGGGGGTTGGCCAAAAACATTCAGTACTTC
many	TRBJ1-6	TRBV20-1	-	CSASMAGTRNSPLHF	TGCAGTGCTAGCATGGCCGGGACACGTAATTCACCCCTCCACTTT
few	TRBJ2-7	TRBV18	TRBD1	CASSRTGEEQYF	TGTGCCAGCTCAAGGACAGGGGAAGAGCAGTACTTC
-	TRBJ2-7	TRBV5-1	TRBD2	CASSSLAGGTFYEQYF	TGCGCCAGCAGCTCCCTAGCGGGGGGCACCTTCTACGAGCAGTACTTC
many	TRBJ2-1	TRBV20-1	-	CSARAFSGFYNEQFF	TGCAGTGCTAGAGCTTTCAGCGGTTTCTACAATGAGCAGTTCTTC
few	TRBJ2-3	TRBV7-3	TRBD1	CASSQKGQGARTDTQYF	TGTGCCAGCAGCCAGAAGGGACAGGGGGCCCGAACAGATACGCAGTATTTT
-	TRBJ2-5	TRBV10-3	-	CASSAETANEQYF	TGTGCCAGCAGTGCCGAGACAGCAAATGAGCAGTACTTC
many	TRBJ2-1	TRBV5-1	TRBD2	CASSLKSGGELGYNEQFF	TGCGCCAGCAGCTTGAAGTCGGGAGGAGAATTGGGTTACAATGAGCAGTTCTTC
-	TRBJ2-1	TRBV7-2	TRBD1	CASSLRGQGARQNEQFF	TGTGCCAGCAGCCTACGGGGTCAGGGGGCGCGTCAAAATGAGCAGTTCTTC
few	TRBJ2-2	TRBV27	-	CATSRETNTGELFF	TGTGCCACCTCTCGGGAAACGAACACCGGGGAGCTGTTTTTT
-	TRBJ2-7	TRBV18	-	CASSRDGYYEQYF	TGTGCCAGCTCACGGGACGGATACTACGAGCAGTACTTC
-	TRBJ1-5	TRBV7-2	-	CASSVVMAQPQHF	TGTGCCAGCAGCGTTGTAATGGCTCAGCCCCAGCATTTT
-	TRBJ1-2	TRBV21-1	-	CASGSTGGGYGYTF	TGTGCCAGCGGCAGTACAGGGGGAGGCTATGGCTACACCTTC
few	TRBJ2-5	TRBV6-2/TRBV6-3	-	CASLLGVAETQYF	TGTGCCAGCTTATTGGGTGTGGCGGAGACCCAGTACTTC
many	TRBJ1-2	TRBV20-1	-	CSARLHNYGYTF	TGCAGTGCTAGACTTCACAATTATGGCTACACCTTC
-	TRBJ2-7	TRBV5-1	-	CAIPNDRTYYEQYF	TGCGCCATCCCAAACGACAGGACGTACTACGAGCAGTACTTC
few	TRBJ2-7	TRBV4-3	-	CASSQEQVSLREQYF	TGCGCCAGCAGCCAAGAGCAGGTCTCTCTACGGGAGCAGTACTTC
many	TRBJ2-3	TRBV5-1	TRBD1	CASSVKTGDGTDTQYF	TGCGCCAGCAGCGTCAAGACAGGGGACGGCACAGATACGCAGTATTTT
-	TRBJ2-6	TRBV4-3	-	CASSQHNRDSGANVLTF	TGCGCCAGCAGCCAGCATAACAGGGACTCCGGGGCCAACGTCCTGACTTTC